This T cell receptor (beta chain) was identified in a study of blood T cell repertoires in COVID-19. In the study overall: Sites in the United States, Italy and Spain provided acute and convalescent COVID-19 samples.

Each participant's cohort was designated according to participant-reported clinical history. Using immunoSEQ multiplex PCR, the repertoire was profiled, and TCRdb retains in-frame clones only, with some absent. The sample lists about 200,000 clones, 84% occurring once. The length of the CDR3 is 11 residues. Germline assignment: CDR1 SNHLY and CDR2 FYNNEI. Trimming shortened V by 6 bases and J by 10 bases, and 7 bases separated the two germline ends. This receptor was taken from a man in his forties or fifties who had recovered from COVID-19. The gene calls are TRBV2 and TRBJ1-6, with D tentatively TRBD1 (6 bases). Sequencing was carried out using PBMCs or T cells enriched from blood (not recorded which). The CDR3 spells CASSDRSPLHF. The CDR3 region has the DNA TGTGCCAGCAGCGACAGGTCACCCCTCCACTTT.